This T cell receptor beta chain appears in the sequencing data of a study of cytomegalovirus exposure and HLA in healthy donors. J lost 7 bases, V lost 4 bases, and 9 bases had no gene match. Germline loops: CDR1 MNHEY, CDR2 SMNVEV (reference sequence). This CDR3 spans 16 amino acids. Measured with immunoSEQ multiplex PCR; TCRdb has only the in-frame clones, and not every one. The data contain about 110,000 clones, roughly 84% of them singletons. General observations from the study: It was fewer than 200 TCR beta chains that were listed as cytomegalovirus-associated.

This clone was seen a handful of times. Its antigen remains unknown. Source material: PBMCs. The J gene is TRBJ2-3, the V gene TRBV27; 12 positions agree with TRBD2. This clonotype was obtained from a young woman in good health and CMV-seronegative. The chain's CDR3 is CASSSKTSGGGYTQYF. The CDR3 region has the DNA TGTGCCAGCAGTTCCAAGACTAGCGGGGGAGGGTATACGCAGTATTTT.